Listed here are 2 T cell receptor beta chains from one sample, sequenced in a study of cytomegalovirus exposure and HLA in healthy donors. PCR involved 60 Vbeta and 13 Jbeta primers. Using immunoSEQ multiplex PCR, the repertoire was profiled, and TCRdb retains in-frame clones only, with some absent. The top ten clones hold about 4% of a sample with more than 90,000 clones, 78% of them seen once. Material for sequencing was PBMCs. These receptors were collected from a woman in her forties in good health and CMV-seropositive.

Remarks on this clone: The identical CDR3 is also encoded by other nucleotide sequences in the sample. The gene calls are TRBV27 and TRBJ1-5; D ambiguous. The CDR3 spans 17 residues. Germline V gene lookup returns CDR1 MNHEY and CDR2 SMNVEV (reference sequence). Trimming took 6 bases from V and 1 from J, leaving 19 bases between them. CDR3 DNA: TGTGCCAGCAGCTTAAGTTTTGTGCGGCAGAGCAATCAGCCCCAGCATTTT. Amino acids: CASSLSFVRQSNQPQHF.

The chain combines TRBV6-1 with TRBJ2-1, with a weak D call TRBD2 (6 bases). The CDR3 extends over 14 amino acids. The V gene lost 2 bases and the J gene lost 9 bases, with 14 bases spanning the gap. From germline, CDR1 is MNHNS and CDR2 SASEGT. This chain's CDR3 is CASSELAGRLEQFF. Written as DNA, the CDR3 is TGTGCCAGCAGTGAACTGGCGGGACGCCTTGAGCAGTTCTTC.